This T cell receptor (beta chain) comes out of a study of blood T cell repertoires in COVID-19. Study-wide context: The United States, Italy and Spain were the sources of the acute and convalescent COVID-19 samples. T cells, B-cell-depleted T cells, or PBMCs provided the cDNA or gDNA that served as material.

Seattle patients were enrolled while actively infected and followed longitudinally. Germline V CDR1 and CDR2: SGHTA, FQGNSA. This CDR3 region has 14 residues. V gave up 5 bases and J gave up 6 bases; unmatched junction bases: 7. Authors' processing steps: Researchers report that nucleated cell counts were estimated from reference gene primer amplification. Profiling relied on immunoSEQ multiplex PCR, and the TCRdb table lists in-frame clones only, not all of them. V and J calls and clone size are those listed in that table; D and trimming were worked out from the DNA. The repertoire consists of under 200,000 clones, with roughly 78% occurring once and the leading ten covering around 8.1%.

This chain links TRBV7-2 with TRBJ2-3, with 8 positions matching TRBD2. This sequence originates from a woman aged 60 to 75 with COVID-19, enrolled during active disease. Sequencing was done on a sample of peripheral blood. CDR3 DNA: TGTGCCAGCAGCCGGGAGGGCCGCCGGGATACGCAGTATTTT. Protein sequence: CASSREGRRDTQYF.